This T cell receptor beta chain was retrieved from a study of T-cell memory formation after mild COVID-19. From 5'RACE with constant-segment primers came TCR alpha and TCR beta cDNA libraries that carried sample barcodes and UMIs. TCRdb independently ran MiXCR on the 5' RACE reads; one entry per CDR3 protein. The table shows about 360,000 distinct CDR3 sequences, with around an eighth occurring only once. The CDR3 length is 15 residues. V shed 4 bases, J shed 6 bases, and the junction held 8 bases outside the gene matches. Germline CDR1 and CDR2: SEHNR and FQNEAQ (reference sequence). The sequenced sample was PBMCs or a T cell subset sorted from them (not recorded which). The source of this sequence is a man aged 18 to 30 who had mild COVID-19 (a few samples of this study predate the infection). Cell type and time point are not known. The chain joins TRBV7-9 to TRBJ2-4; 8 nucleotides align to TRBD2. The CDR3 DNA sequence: TGTGCCAGCAGCTCGACCCGGGCGGGGGGAAACATTCAGTACTTC. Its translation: CASSSTRAGGNIQYF.